The clone carrying this T cell receptor beta chain is a singleton in its sample. Antigen: not known. This entry comes from a study of T cell repertoires in cytomegalovirus infection. Study-wide background: Researchers turned to recently identified HLA-C-restricted CMV epitopes as well as well-studied HLA-B-restricted ones. Matching HLA type, along with CMV infection, was indicated by public TCR beta signatures.

Germline values: CDR1 MNHNS, CDR2 SASEGT. The CDR3 is 17 residues long. Trimming shortened V by 6 bases and J by 4 bases, and 19 bases separated the two germline ends. Findings and limits, study-wide: HLA-C-restricted CMV clonotypes gave the most frequent clonotype in two of eight donors.

Each CDR3 protein gets one entry after TCRdb re-called the reads with MiXCR. The data hold about 570,000 distinct CDR3 sequences, with approximately 40% observed a single time. Material: cultured PBMCs, obtained from culture after CMV antigen stimulation. The J gene is TRBJ2-6, the V gene TRBV6-1; tentatively, D is TRBD1 or TRBD2 (6 bases each). The source of this sequence is a human donor in good health (CMV status not recorded). Some clones in this sample may be carry-over from other donors' samples. The CDR3 is CASSPRAGGLGANVLTF. Written as DNA, the CDR3 is TGTGCCAGCAGCCCGAGGGCCGGGGGCTTAGGGGCCAACGTCCTGACTTTC.